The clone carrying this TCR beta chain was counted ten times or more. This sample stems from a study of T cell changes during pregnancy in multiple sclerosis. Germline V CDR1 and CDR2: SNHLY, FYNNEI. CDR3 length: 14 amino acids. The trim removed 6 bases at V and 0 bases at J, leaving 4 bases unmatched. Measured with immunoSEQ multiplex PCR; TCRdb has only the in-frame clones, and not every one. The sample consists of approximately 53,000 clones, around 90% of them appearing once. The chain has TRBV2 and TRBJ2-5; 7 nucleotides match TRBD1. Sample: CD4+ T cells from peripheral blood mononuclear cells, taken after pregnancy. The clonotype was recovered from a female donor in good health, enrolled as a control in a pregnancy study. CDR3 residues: CASSDDRDQETQYF. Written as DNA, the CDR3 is TGTGCCAGCAGCGACGACAGGGACCAAGAGACCCAGTACTTC.